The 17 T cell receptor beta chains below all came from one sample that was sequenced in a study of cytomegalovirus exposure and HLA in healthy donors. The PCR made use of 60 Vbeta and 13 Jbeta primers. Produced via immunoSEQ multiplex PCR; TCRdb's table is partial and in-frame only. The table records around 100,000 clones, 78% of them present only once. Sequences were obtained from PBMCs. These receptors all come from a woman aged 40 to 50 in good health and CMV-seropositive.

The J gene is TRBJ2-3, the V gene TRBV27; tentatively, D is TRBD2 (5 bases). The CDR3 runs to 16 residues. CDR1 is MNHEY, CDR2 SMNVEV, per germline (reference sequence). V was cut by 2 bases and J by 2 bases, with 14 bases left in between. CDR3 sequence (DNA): TGTGCCAGCAGTTTAATGCCTAGCAGCGACACAGATACGCAGTATTTT. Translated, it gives CASSLMPSSDTDTQYF.

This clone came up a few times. The CDR3 spells CASSESTRGYTF. CDR3 in DNA: TGTGCCAGCAGTGAGAGCACTCGTGGCTACACCTTC. This rearrangement joins TRBV6-1 to TRBJ1-2; D gene uncertain. The CDR3 has 12 amino acids. Germline lookup yields CDR1 MNHNS and CDR2 SASEGT. Trimming cost V 3 bases and J 7 bases, with 9 bases left between them.

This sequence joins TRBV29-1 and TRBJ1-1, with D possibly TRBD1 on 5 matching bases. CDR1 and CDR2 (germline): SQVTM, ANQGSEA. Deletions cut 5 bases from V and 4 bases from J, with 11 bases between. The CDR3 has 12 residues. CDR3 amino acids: CSVTTGGTEAFF. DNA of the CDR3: TGCAGCGTTACTACGGGGGGCACTGAAGCTTTCTTT.

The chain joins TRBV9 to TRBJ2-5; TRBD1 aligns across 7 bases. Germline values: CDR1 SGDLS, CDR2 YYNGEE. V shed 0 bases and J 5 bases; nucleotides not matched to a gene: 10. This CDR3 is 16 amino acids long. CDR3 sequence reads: CASSVGETGRFETQYF. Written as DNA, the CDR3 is TGTGCCAGCAGCGTAGGCGAGACAGGGCGGTTTGAGACCCAGTACTTC.

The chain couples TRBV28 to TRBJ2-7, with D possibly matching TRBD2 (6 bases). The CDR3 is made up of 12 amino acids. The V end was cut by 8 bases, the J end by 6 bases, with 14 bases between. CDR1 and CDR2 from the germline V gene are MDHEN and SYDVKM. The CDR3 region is CASGGDGGEQYF. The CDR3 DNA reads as TGTGCCAGCGGCGGGGATGGCGGCGAGCAGTACTTC.

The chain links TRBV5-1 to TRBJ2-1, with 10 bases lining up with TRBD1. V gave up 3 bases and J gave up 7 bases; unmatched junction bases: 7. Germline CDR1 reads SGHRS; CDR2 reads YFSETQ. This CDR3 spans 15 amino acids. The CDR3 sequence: CASSWGGTGENEQFF. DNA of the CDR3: TGCGCCAGCAGCTGGGGCGGGACAGGGGAGAATGAGCAGTTCTTC. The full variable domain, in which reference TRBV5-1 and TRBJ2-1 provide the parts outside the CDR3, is KAGVTQTPRYLIKTRGQQVTLSCSPISGHRSVSWYQQTPGQGLQFLFEYFSETQRNKGNFPGRFSGRQFSNSRSEMNVSTLELGDSALYLCASSWGGTGENEQFFGPGTRLTVL.

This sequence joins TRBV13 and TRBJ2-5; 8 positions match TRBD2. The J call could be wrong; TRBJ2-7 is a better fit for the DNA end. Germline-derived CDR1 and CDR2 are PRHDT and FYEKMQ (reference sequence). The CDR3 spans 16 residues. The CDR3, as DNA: TGTGCCAGCAGCAGGGGGATGGCGGGAGGACACTACGAGCAGTACTTC. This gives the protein CASSRGMAGGHYEQYF.

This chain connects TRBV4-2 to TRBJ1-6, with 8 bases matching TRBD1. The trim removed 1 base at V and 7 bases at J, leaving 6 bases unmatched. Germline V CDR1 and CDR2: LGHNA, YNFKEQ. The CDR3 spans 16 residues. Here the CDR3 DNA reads TGTGCCAGCAGCCAAGCATCGACAGGGGCGAATTCACCCCTCCACTTT. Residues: CASSQASTGANSPLHF.

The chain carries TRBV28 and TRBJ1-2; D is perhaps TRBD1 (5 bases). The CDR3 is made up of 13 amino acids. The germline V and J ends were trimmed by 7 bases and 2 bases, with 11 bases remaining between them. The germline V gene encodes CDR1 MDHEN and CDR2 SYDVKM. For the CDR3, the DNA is TGTGCCAGCACCTTACGGGGGAACTATGGCTACACCTTC. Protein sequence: CASTLRGNYGYTF.

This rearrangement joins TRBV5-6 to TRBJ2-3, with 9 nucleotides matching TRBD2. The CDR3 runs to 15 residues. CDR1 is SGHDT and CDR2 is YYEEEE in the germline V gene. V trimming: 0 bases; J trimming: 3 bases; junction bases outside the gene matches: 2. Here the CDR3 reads CASSLVSGGTDTQYF. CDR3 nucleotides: TGTGCCAGCAGCTTGGTGAGCGGGGGGACAGATACGCAGTATTTT.

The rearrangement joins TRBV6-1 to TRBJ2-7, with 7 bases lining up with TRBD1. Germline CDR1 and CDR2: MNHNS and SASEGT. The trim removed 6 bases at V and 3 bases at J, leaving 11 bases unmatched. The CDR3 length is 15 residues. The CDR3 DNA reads TGTGCCAGCAGCACTACCGGGACAGCGGACTACGAGCAGTACTTC. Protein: CASSTTGTADYEQYF.

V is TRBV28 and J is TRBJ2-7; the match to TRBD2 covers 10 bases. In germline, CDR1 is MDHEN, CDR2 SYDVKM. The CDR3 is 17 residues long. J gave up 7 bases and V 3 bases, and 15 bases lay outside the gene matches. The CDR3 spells CASSLYSGLAAITEQYF. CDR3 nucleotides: TGTGCCAGCAGTTTGTATTCAGGACTAGCGGCCATTACTGAGCAGTACTTC.

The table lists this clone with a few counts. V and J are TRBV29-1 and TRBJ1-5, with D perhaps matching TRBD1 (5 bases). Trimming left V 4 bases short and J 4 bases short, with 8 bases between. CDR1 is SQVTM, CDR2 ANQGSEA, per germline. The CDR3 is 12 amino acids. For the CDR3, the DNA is TGCAGCGTTGGGGGGGGGAATCAGCCCCAGCATTTT. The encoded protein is CSVGGGNQPQHF.

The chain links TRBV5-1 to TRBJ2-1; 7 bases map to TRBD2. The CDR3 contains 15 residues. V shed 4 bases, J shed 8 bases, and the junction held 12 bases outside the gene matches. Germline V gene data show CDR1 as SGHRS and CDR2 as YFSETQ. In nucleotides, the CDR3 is TGCGCCAGCAGCGGAGAGAGCGGGATTATCCATGAGCAGTTCTTC. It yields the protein CASSGESGIIHEQFF.

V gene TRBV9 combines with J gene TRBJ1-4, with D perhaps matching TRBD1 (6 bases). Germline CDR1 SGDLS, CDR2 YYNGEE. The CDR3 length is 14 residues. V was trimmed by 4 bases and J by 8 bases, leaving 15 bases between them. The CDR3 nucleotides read TGTGCCAGCAGCCGGGGGGCCGGGCCGGAAAAACTGTTTTTT. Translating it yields CASSRGAGPEKLFF.

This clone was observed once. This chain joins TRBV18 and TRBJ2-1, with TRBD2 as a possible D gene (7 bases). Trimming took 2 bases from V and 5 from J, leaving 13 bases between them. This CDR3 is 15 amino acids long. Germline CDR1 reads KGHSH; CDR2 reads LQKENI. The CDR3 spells CASSPSQGGDNEQFF. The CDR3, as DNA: TGTGCCAGCTCACCATCACAGGGAGGGGACAATGAGCAGTTCTTC.

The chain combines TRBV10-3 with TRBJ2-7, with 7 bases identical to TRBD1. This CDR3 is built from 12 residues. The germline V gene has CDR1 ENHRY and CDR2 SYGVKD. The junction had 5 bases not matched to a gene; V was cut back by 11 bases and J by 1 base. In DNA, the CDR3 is TGTGCCCCGCCGACAGGGTCCTACGAGCAGTACTTC. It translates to CAPPTGSYEQYF.